Following are 13 T cell receptor beta chains from one sample sequenced in a study of blood T cells in healthy people across ages. Primers used in a second PCR of roughly 7 to 12 cycles were a sample-barcoded 5' primer and a J-beta primer mix. TCRdb reprocessed the 5' RACE reads via MiXCR and lists one record per CDR3 protein. The sample lists 1.6 million or so distinct CDR3 sequences, about 31% seen once, with 11% in the top ten. Material for sequencing was blood. Source of these receptors: a woman aged 25 to 39 in good health.

J is TRBJ2-2 and V is TRBV6-1, with D possibly being TRBD1 (7 bases). Germline V gene sequence: CDR1 MNHNS, CDR2 SASEGT. V was cut by 6 bases and J by 6 bases, with 17 bases left in between. This CDR3 has 15 residues. The CDR3 coding sequence is TGTGCCAGCAGGCGGGGACAGCCGATTGCCGGGGAGCTGTTTTTT. Protein sequence: CASRRGQPIAGELFF.

The rearrangement joins TRBV12-3 or TRBV12-4 to TRBJ1-2, with D maybe TRBD1 (5 bases). Trimming removed 6 bases at V and 2 bases at J, with 19 bases between. This CDR3 spans 16 amino acids. The CDR3 region is CASSPDRTGGNYGYTF. The CDR3 DNA is TGTGCCAGCAGCCCGGATCGGACGGGGGGAAACTATGGCTACACCTTC.

The chain carries TRBV2 and TRBJ2-1; 10 bases agree with TRBD2. With 7 bases clipped from V and 5 bases from J, the junction kept 5 bases outside the gene matches. The germline V gene encodes CDR1 SNHLY and CDR2 FYNNEI. The CDR3 contains 14 residues. The CDR3, as DNA: TGTGCCAGCATTGCGCTAGCGGGAGACAATGAGCAGTTCTTC. Translation gives CASIALAGDNEQFF.

In regard to this clonotype: Being one base from a much bigger clone, this may be a read error. This chain connects TRBV29-1 to TRBJ2-1, with D hard to call. The DNA end is a closer match to TRBJ2-7, so the J assignment may be wrong. CDR1 is SQVTM and CDR2 is ANQGSEA in the germline V gene. The CDR3 totals 10 residues. Here the CDR3 DNA reads TGCAGCGTAACATACAATGAGCAGTACTTC. Protein product: CSVTYNEQYF.

The gene calls are TRBV4-1 and TRBJ2-1; the D gene is possibly TRBD1 (5 bases). V was pared by 4 bases and J by 5 bases, with 24 bases between. CDR1 is MGHRA, CDR2 YSYEKL, per germline. The CDR3 loop spans 18 amino acids. This chain's CDR3 is CASSRTASVGRVHNEQFF. The DNA for the CDR3 is TGCGCCAGCAGCCGAACAGCCTCCGTAGGCAGGGTTCACAATGAGCAGTTCTTC.

This chain uses TRBV7-9 with TRBJ1-2; D is perhaps TRBD1 (6 bases). CDR3 length: 15 residues. The germline V gene has CDR1 SEHNR and CDR2 FQNEAQ (reference sequence). The V and J ends lost 3 bases and 4 bases respectively, with 15 bases between them. CDR3 protein: CASSLVGARIYGYTF. DNA for the CDR3: TGTGCCAGCAGCTTGGTGGGGGCGCGTATCTATGGCTACACCTTC.

This clonotype was seen at least ten times. The genes are TRBV2 and TRBJ2-7, with 7 bases that match TRBD1. The CDR3 runs 11 residues. The germline V gene has CDR1 SNHLY and CDR2 FYNNEI. Trimming at V came to 11 bases and at J to 5 bases, leaving 6 bases not matched to a gene. The chain's CDR3 is CAVSTGHEQYF. The CDR3 nucleotides read TGTGCCGTCTCGACAGGGCACGAGCAGTACTTC.

This clonotype was detected only a few times. This chain links TRBV12-3 or TRBV12-4 with TRBJ2-5; D is unresolved. CDR3 length: 14 amino acids. The V end was cut by 5 bases, the J end by 7 bases, with 17 bases between. CDR3 region: CASSLQISPGTQYF. The DNA for the CDR3 is TGTGCCAGCAGTCTCCAAATCAGCCCGGGGACCCAGTACTTC.

This sequence joins TRBV20-1 and TRBJ2-3, with 16 positions matching TRBD2. J lost 0 bases, V lost 3 bases, and 6 bases had no gene match. This CDR3 region has 18 residues. Looked up from germline, CDR1 is DFQATT and CDR2 is SNEGSKA (reference sequence). This chain's CDR3 is CSASLPGLAGGSTDTQYF. In DNA form, the CDR3 reads TGCAGTGCTAGCTTACCGGGACTAGCGGGGGGGAGCACAGATACGCAGTATTTT.

This clonotype was seen more than once but under ten times. The rearrangement uses TRBV7-8 and TRBJ1-3; no clear D gene. Trimming took 3 bases from V and 0 from J, leaving 9 bases between them. The CDR3 consists of 15 residues. Germline lookup yields CDR1 SGHVS and CDR2 FQNEAQ. The CDR3 protein is CASSFPGSSGNTIYF. The DNA of the CDR3 is TGTGCCAGCAGCTTTCCGGGTTCCTCTGGAAACACCATATATTTT.

The chain uses TRBV12-3 or TRBV12-4 and TRBJ2-1, with 11 bases matching TRBD2. This CDR3 comprises 15 residues. The ends lost 7 bases at V and 2 bases at J; junction bases unmatched: 4. CDR3 nucleotides: TGTGCCAGCACCCCGACTAGCGGGGCCTACAATGAGCAGTTCTTC. It codes for CASTPTSGAYNEQFF.

V is TRBV6-5 and J is TRBJ2-3; TRBD2 agrees at 10 bases. There are 17 residues in the CDR3. Looked up from germline, CDR1 is MNHEY and CDR2 is SVGAGI. J lost 4 bases, V lost 4 bases, and 11 bases had no gene match. The CDR3 DNA is TGTGCCAGCAGTTCCACCCAGCGGGAGGGCCGTGCAGATACGCAGTATTTT. Residues: CASSSTQREGRADTQYF.

In this sample, this clonotype turned up a few times. The rearrangement links TRBV5-1 to TRBJ2-4, with D possibly matching TRBD2 (5 bases). The germline V gene has CDR1 SGHRS and CDR2 YFSETQ. This CDR3 contains 13 residues. V was clipped by 0 bases and J by 8 bases, with 9 bases between them. As DNA, the CDR3 is TGCGCCAGCAGCTTGGCGCTCGGGGACATTCAGTACTTC. It specifies CASSLALGDIQYF.